This T cell receptor (beta chain) was found in a study of T cell responses to AZD1222 COVID-19 vaccine. In the case of this clone: The antigen is unknown.

CDR1 is MRHNA, CDR2 SNTAGT, per germline. The CDR3 is made up of 18 amino acids. The V segment lost 5 bases and the J segment 3 bases; nucleotides outside the gene matches: 8. Overall study results and limits: Donors were chiefly white British, with a greater number of females, and clonal diversity was perhaps underestimated. Vaccine-related CD4 TCRs covered spike, predominating at 160-218 and 743-854. The repertoires were collected only after the peak T cell response.

Generated by immunoSEQ multiplex PCR, the TCRdb table keeps only in-frame clones and is missing some. The sample records 130,000 or so clones, approximately 95% being singletons. The input for sequencing was peripheral blood, taken on day 0 of MenACWY control vaccination. The clonotype was recovered from an adult in good health. This chain uses TRBV6-4 with TRBJ2-1, with 15 bases that match TRBD2. The CDR3 nucleotides read TGTGCCAGCAGTCAATCCGGGACTAGCGGGAGGAGCTACAATGAGCAGTTCTTC. Amino acid sequence: CASSQSGTSGRSYNEQFF.